This TCR beta chain was identified in a study of CD8 T cells in Susac syndrome. RNA, at about 0.45 to 1 ug, was reverse transcribed with random hexamers. TCRdb redid the calling of the immunoSEQ multiplex PCR reads with MiXCR, one entry per CDR3 protein. The sample includes 200,000 to 250,000 distinct CDR3 sequences, around 95% of them seen just once. Trimming shortened V by 4 bases and J by 1 base, and 10 bases separated the two germline ends. Germline assignment: CDR1 SQVTM and CDR2 ANQGSEA. The CDR3 runs to 13 residues. The chain uses TRBV29-1 and TRBJ1-1; TRBD1 is a possible D gene (5 bases). The receptor's source is a human donor with multiple sclerosis. Sequenced input: CD4+ T cells from PBMCs. In nucleotides, the CDR3 is TGCAGCGTTGTTTGGGGCCAGAACACTGAAGCTTTCTTT. As protein: CSVVWGQNTEAFF.